This T cell receptor beta chain was captured by sequencing in a study of a mutant IDH1 vaccine in newly diagnosed glioma. At the level of the study: Those enrolled had earlier been treated with radiotherapy, temozolomide, or both, mostly both.

Time point in this sample: baseline, week 1 (first vaccination visit). Treatment described: pre-vaccination baseline after standard-of-care therapy. This clone was detected only once. The germline gene is not matched at one end of the junction; a read error may be the cause. Profiling relied on immunoSEQ multiplex PCR, and the TCRdb table lists in-frame clones only, not all of them. The sample shows tens of thousands of clones, about nine tenths of them seen only once. This clonotype originated in a man aged 35 to 55 with glioma. The material sequenced was PBMCs, taken from a glioma patient treated with radiotherapy, temozolomide or both.

The CDR3 sequence: CASSPRAGANVLTF. CDR3 bases: TGTGCTAGCAGCCCGAGAGCTGGGGCCAACGTCCTGACTTTC. This chain connects TRBV7-7 to TRBJ2-6; no firm D call. The CDR3 runs to 14 residues. Germline CDR1 is SSHAT and CDR2 is FNYEAQ (reference sequence).